These T cell receptor beta chains were read from a single sample in a study of cytomegalovirus exposure and HLA in healthy donors. Profiled with immunoSEQ multiplex PCR; TCRdb holds only in-frame clones, not every one. Here the sample spans some 240,000 clones, more than 75% being singletons. Sample: PBMCs. The receptor source for this set is a male donor in good health and CMV-seronegative. Each CDR3 is given with its conserved first and last residue. Fields, in order: CDR3 DNA, CDR3 protein, V gene, J gene, D gene, clone size. A D gene is named only where the DNA matches it firmly. Size is stated for part of the rows, as once, few or many counts, or as a class when the clone is expanded.

TGTGCCAGCAGTCAGACAGGGTATCCTGAAGCTTTCTTT,CASSQTGYPEAFF,TRBV6-5,TRBJ1-1,TRBD1,.
TGTGCCAGCAGCTCATTAATTGGGACAGGGACCTACGAGCAGTACTTC,CASSSLIGTGTYEQYF,TRBV11-2,TRBJ2-7,TRBD1,.
TGTGCCAGCAGCATACGAACTACCTACAATGAGCAGTTCTTC,CASSIRTTYNEQFF,TRBV9,TRBJ2-1,.,.
TGTGCCAGCAGCGTAGCTGGGACTAGTCGGTTCTTTGAGCAGTACTTC,CASSVAGTSRFFEQYF,TRBV9,TRBJ2-7,TRBD2,once
TGTGCCAGTAGTGCCCGTTGGACTAGCCATCTCATTAGCGACGAGCAGTACTTC,CASSARWTSHLISDEQYF,TRBV19,TRBJ2-7,TRBD2,.
TGTGCCAGCAGCTGGGCCGAGATGAACACTGAAGCTTTCTTT,CASSWAEMNTEAFF,TRBV7-8,TRBJ1-1,.,.
TGCAGTGTTGCGGCCCTCCTCGAGCAGTACTTC,CSVAALLEQYF,TRBV20-1,TRBJ2-7,.,.
TGTGCCAGCAATGGGACAGCTTACAATCAGCCCCAGCATTTT,CASNGTAYNQPQHF,TRBV25-1,TRBJ1-5,TRBD1,.
TGTGCCAGCAGTGAATTACGAGGGAGGGCCCCAGACTTC,CASSELRGRAPDF,TRBV6-1,TRBJ2-4,TRBD2,.
TGTGCCACCAGCAGAGGGCCGAGCAATCAGCCCCAGCATTTT,CATSRGPSNQPQHF,TRBV15,TRBJ1-5,.,.
TGTGCCACCAGCAGGCCCCCTGGGGGGAGGGCCGTAGATACGCAGTATTTT,CATSRPPGGRAVDTQYF,TRBV15,TRBJ2-3,TRBD2,.
TGCGCCAGCAGCCAAGAGGCCCAGGGGGCGCTTGGTGGCTACACCTTC,CASSQEAQGALGGYTF,TRBV4-1,TRBJ1-2,TRBD1,.
TGCGCCAGCAGCTTGGTTATCACCGGGGAGCTGTTTTTT,CASSLVITGELFF,TRBV5-1,TRBJ2-2,.,.
TGTGCCAGCAGCTTAGGTACTAGCGGGATTGGTGAGCAGTTCTTC,CASSLGTSGIGEQFF,TRBV7-3,TRBJ2-1,TRBD2,once
TGTGCCAGCAGTCTGGGTTGGGGGGATGAAGAGACCCAGTACTTC,CASSLGWGDEETQYF,TRBV28,TRBJ2-5,.,.
TGTGCCAGCAGCAGGCGATCTAGGGGCCTAGAACGCACAGATACGCAGTATTTT,CASSRRSRGLERTDTQYF,TRBV9,TRBJ2-3,.,.
TGTGCCAGCAGCCCTAATTTTTTCTCTAGCGGGAGCGCGGGGAACACCGGGGAGCTGTTTTTT,CASSPNFFSSGSAGNTGELFF,TRBV27,TRBJ2-2,TRBD2,.
TGTGCCAGCAGTTACCCGGGGGGTCAGCCCCAGCATTTT,CASSYPGGQPQHF,TRBV6-5,TRBJ1-5,.,.
TGTGCCAGCAGCTTAAGGTCCTCCAGCGGGGGCTCTGGGGCCAACGTCCTGACTTTC,CASSLRSSSGGSGANVLTF,TRBV7-9,TRBJ2-6,TRBD2,few
TGTGCCTGGAGTGAGCCGGGACAGGCCTATAGCAATCAGCCCCAGCATTTT,CAWSEPGQAYSNQPQHF,TRBV30,TRBJ1-5,TRBD1,.
TGTGCCAGCAGCTTATCTACTGGACAGGGCACGCAGTATTTT,CASSLSTGQGTQYF,TRBV7-6,TRBJ2-3,TRBD1,.
TGCGCCAGCAGCCTGACTGGACAGAGCAATGAGCAGTTCTTC,CASSLTGQSNEQFF,TRBV5-1,TRBJ2-1,.,.
TGTGCCAGCAGTGAACGGGAGCGGGGGACCTACAATGAGCAGTTCTTC,CASSERERGTYNEQFF,TRBV25-1,TRBJ2-1,TRBD2,.
TGTGCCAGCAGGGGACTAGCGGGAGCTGGGGCCAACGTCCTGACTTTC,CASRGLAGAGANVLTF,TRBV2,TRBJ2-6,TRBD2,few
TGTGCCAGCAGCTTAAACCGACAGGGGATGGGTGGCTACACCTTC,CASSLNRQGMGGYTF,TRBV5-5,TRBJ1-2,TRBD1,.
TGTGCCAGCAGTTTTACCGGGACAGATACGCAGTATTTT,CASSFTGTDTQYF,TRBV27,TRBJ2-3,.,.
TGTGCCAGCAGCAAAGAACTAGATTTTGGAAACACCATATATTTT,CASSKELDFGNTIYF,TRBV21-1,TRBJ1-3,.,.
TGCGCCAGCAGCCATACAGGAACGTCTGAAGCTTTCTTT,CASSHTGTSEAFF,TRBV4-1,TRBJ1-1,.,.
TGTGCCAGCAGACGGGACAGGGTGACCTACGAGCAGTACTTC,CASRRDRVTYEQYF,TRBV6-5,TRBJ2-7,TRBD1,.
TGTGCCACCAGCTCTCGGGTAGGTGGGGCCAACGTCCTGACTTTC,CATSSRVGGANVLTF,TRBV15,TRBJ2-6,.,.
TGTGCCAGCAGCTTGGGACTGGCCTACAATGAGCAGTTCTTC,CASSLGLAYNEQFF,TRBV7-9,TRBJ2-1,.,.
TGTGCCAGCAGTCAGGGACTTAACTACGAGCAGTACTTC,CASSQGLNYEQYF,TRBV6-6,TRBJ2-7,.,.
TGCGCCAGCAGCTTGGACACAGATGGCTACACCTTC,CASSLDTDGYTF,TRBV5-1,TRBJ1-2,.,.
TGCAGCGTTCGCGGGCCCTCCTACGAGCAGTACTTC,CSVRGPSYEQYF,TRBV29-1,TRBJ2-7,.,.
TGTGCCAGCAGCCGACAGGGAATCATGAACACTGAAGCTTTCTTT,CASSRQGIMNTEAFF,TRBV14,TRBJ1-1,TRBD1,.